This entry features one TCR beta chain sequence. The antigen remains undetermined. TCRdb re-called the 5' RACE reads and gives one entry per CDR3 protein, without DNA. This listing includes approximately 440,000 distinct CDR3 sequences. This CDR3 is built from 14 residues. The germline V gene has CDR1 SGHTA and CDR2 FQGNSA. The data stem from a study of T cells expressing NK-cell markers. Across the whole study: Sorted CD3+CD56-NKG2C+, CD3+CD56+NKG2C+ and CD3+CD56+NKG2C- T cells supplied the TCR beta repertoires. Eight donors were sequenced, seven testing HCMV-seropositive and one testing seronegative. The study, taken as a whole, reports: In a few donors, these clonotypes also led the CD3+CD56-NKG2C+ fraction.

The chain couples TRBV7-2 to TRBJ1-2. The sequencing sample was made of blood T cells: a sorted CD56 or NKG2C T cell subset, CD4+ or CD8+ T cells, or bulk PBMC T cells (not recorded which). This TCR came from a woman aged 45 to 65 in good health. The CDR3 sequence: CASSLGWADYGYTF.